The T cell receptor (beta chain) under discussion was sequenced for a study of cytotoxic CD8 clonotypes in ibrutinib-treated CLL. Notes on this clone: Its antigen is not known.

Study-wide points: Sampling of sustained-remission and progressing patients occurred at differing times.

Clones were read by immunoSEQ multiplex PCR, and TCRdb kept only the in-frame ones, dropping some. This table has some 140,000 clones, around 93% appearing once. The germline V gene encodes CDR1 LGHNA and CDR2 YSLEER. V gave up 0 bases and J gave up 9 bases; unmatched junction bases: 8. The CDR3 is 16 amino acids. Sequencing was performed on PBMCs, taken after 12 months of ibrutinib treatment. This TCR was recovered from a human donor with chronic lymphocytic leukemia. J is TRBJ1-5 and V is TRBV4-3, with 10 bases fitting TRBD1. The CDR3 is CASSQDLGQGHGPQHF. CDR3 nucleotide sequence: TGCGCCAGCAGCCAAGATCTGGGACAGGGGCACGGGCCCCAGCATTTT.